The present T cell receptor beta chain was sequenced within a study of vaccination and CD4 T cells after COVID-19. Turning to the study itself: Investigators drew the post-COVID samples a median about 98 days after diagnosis, with a range of 35 to 161. SARS-CoV-2, HCoV-NL63, HCoV-OC43 and HCoV-229E supplied the overlapping spike peptides used to stimulate cells. Study outcomes and limitations: Spike mono-reactivity was found in 304 of the 307 vaccine-specific clones identified in convalescent patients. There was no significant change from approximately 21 to 38 median reactive clonotypes.

This clonotype occurred a few times. Its antigen remains unidentified. The CDR3 totals 15 residues. CDR1 and CDR2 from the germline V gene are LNHDA and SQIVND (reference sequence). V shed 3 bases, J shed 0 bases, and the junction held 1 base outside the gene matches. Time point in this sample: late sampling 161 to 241 days after vaccination in a few convalescent patients. Treatment here: 10-day PBMC culture with coronavirus spike peptide pools or control peptides (ViraFEST assay). Sequence data for DNA of cultured CD4+ T cells were generated by the Oncomine TCR Beta short-read assay. Each CDR3 protein is one row after TCRdb ran MiXCR on the PCR reads. The top ten hold roughly 4.1% of the sample, which has 20,000 to 30,000 distinct CDR3 sequences, about 42% seen once.

This chain connects TRBV19 to TRBJ2-7; 11 bases line up with TRBD2. Sequenced here: CD4+ T cells from blood, cultured in vitro, sampled about 7 months after SARS-CoV-2 vaccination. The clonotype comes from a human donor who had recovered from COVID-19. For the CDR3, the DNA is TGTGCCAGTAGTATCACTAGCGGGAGCTCCTACGAGCAGTACTTC. Translation gives CASSITSGSSYEQYF.